This TCR beta chain came from a study of tumor and adjacent non-tumor tissue in lung cancer. Overall study context: The patients, roughly eleven men and several women, were about 31 to 76 with stage I to III disease.

Per the germline V gene, CDR1 is DFQATT and CDR2 is SNEGSKA (reference sequence). CDR3 length equals 16 residues. Three rounds of nested PCR, following a modified ARM-PCR protocol, produced the TCRbeta library. Via MiXCR, TCRdb re-called the multiplex PCR reads, giving one row per CDR3 protein. The sample has 60,000 to 95,000 distinct CDR3 sequences; roughly 80% are singletons. RNA was extracted from bulk tissue without any cell sorting. Regarding this clonotype: This sequence may be a read error, since a much larger clone differs from it by one base.

Sequencing was carried out using lung tumor tissue. The receptor comes from a woman aged 45-65 years with non-small cell lung cancer. The chain uses TRBV20-1 and TRBJ2-2, with 8 bases fitting TRBD2. This chain's CDR3 is CNASPSSGRNTGELFF. DNA of the CDR3: TGCAATGCTAGCCCGTCGAGCGGGAGGAACACCGGGGAGCTGTTTTTT.